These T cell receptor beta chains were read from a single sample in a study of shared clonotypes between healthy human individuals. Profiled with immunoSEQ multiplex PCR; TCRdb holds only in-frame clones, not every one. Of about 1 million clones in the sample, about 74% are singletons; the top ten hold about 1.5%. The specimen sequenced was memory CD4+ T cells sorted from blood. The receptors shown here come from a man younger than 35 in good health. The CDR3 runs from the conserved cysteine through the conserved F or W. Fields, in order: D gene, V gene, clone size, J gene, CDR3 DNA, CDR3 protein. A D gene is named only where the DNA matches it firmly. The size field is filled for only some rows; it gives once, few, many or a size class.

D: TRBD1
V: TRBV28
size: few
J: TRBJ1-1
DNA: TGTGCCAGCGGGCAGGGGGCGGACTACACTGAAGCTTTCTTT
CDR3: CASGQGADYTEAFF

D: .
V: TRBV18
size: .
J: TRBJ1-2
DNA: TGTGCCAGCTCACCAACTAGGGAAGAAAATGGCTACACCTTC
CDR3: CASSPTREENGYTF

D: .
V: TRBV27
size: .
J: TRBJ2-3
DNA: TGTGCCAGCAGTTCTAGAGTTACTAGCACAGATACGCAGTATTTT
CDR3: CASSSRVTSTDTQYF

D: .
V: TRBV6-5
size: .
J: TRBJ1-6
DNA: TGTGCCAGCAGGACACAGGGTCCCTATAATTCACCCCTCCACTTT
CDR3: CASRTQGPYNSPLHF

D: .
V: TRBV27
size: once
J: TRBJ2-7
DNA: TGTGCCAGCAGTCCGCTCTCCGAGCAGTACTTC
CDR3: CASSPLSEQYF

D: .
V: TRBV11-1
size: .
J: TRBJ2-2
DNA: TGTGCCAGCAGCTTAGGGACAGGGAAAGCGGGGACGAACGGGGAGCTGTTTTTT
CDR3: CASSLGTGKAGTNGELFF

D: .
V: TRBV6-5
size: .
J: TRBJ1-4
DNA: TGTGCCAGCAGTGGGGGTAGAGGAACTAATGAAAAACTGTTTTTT
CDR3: CASSGGRGTNEKLFF

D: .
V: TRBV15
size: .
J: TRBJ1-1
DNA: TGTGCCACCAGCAGAGGGGCGGGCGGGAACACTGAAGCTTTCTTT
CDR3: CATSRGAGGNTEAFF

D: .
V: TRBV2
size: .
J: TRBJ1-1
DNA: TGTGCCAGCAGTGGCCCTTGGGGGTACACTGAAGCTTTCTTT
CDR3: CASSGPWGYTEAFF

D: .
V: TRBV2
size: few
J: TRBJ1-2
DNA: TGTGCCAGCAGTGTAAAGGTGCACGGCTACACCTTC
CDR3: CASSVKVHGYTF

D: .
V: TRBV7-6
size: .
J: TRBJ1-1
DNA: TGTGCCAGCAGCTCGGCAGGGGATCGGGGGGCTTTCTTT
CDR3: CASSSAGDRGAFF